These 20 T cell receptor beta chains came from one sample sequenced in a study of cytotoxic CD8 clonotypes in ibrutinib-treated CLL. Clones were sequenced by immunoSEQ multiplex PCR, and TCRdb holds only the in-frame ones, with some missing. The profile shows over 150,000 clones, around 72% of them singletons. The sequences come from PBMCs, collected after 24 months of ibrutinib treatment. These receptors all stem from a human donor with chronic lymphocytic leukemia.

CDR3 DNA sequence: TGTGCCAGCAGATGGACTAGCGGGAGTGACGAGCAGTACTTC. This translates into CASRWTSGSDEQYF. The chain links TRBV7-2 to TRBJ2-7; 13 bases agree with TRBD2. Germline-derived CDR1 and CDR2 are SGHTA and FQGNSA. Trimming at V came to 6 bases and at J to 5 bases, leaving 4 bases not matched to a gene. The CDR3 loop spans 14 amino acids.

The V gene is TRBV7-2, the J gene TRBJ2-3, with a tentative D call TRBD1 (5 bases). The CDR3 has 12 residues. The germline gives CDR1 SGHTA, CDR2 FQGNSA. V was cut by 4 bases and J by 4 bases, with 6 bases left in between. In DNA, the CDR3 is TGTGCCAGCAGCTCCAGGGCAGATACGCAGTATTTT. This translates into CASSSRADTQYF.

This clone came up a few times. The same CDR3 is also encoded by other DNA sequences in this sample. The chain couples TRBV6-5 to TRBJ2-1; either TRBD1 or TRBD2 may fit D (5 bases each). The CDR3 runs 16 residues. V was shortened by 0 bases and J by 2 bases, with 11 bases between the two germline ends. Germline-derived CDR1 and CDR2 are MNHEY and SVGAGI. The CDR3 region is CASSYSNRGPYNEQFF. CDR3 nucleotides: TGTGCCAGCAGTTACTCGAATCGGGGACCCTACAATGAGCAGTTCTTC.

This sequence joins TRBV6-5 and TRBJ1-1; D is undetermined. This CDR3 is built from 15 residues. V dropped 5 bases and J dropped 0 bases, with 13 bases sitting between them. Germline CDR1 is MNHEY and CDR2 is SVGAGI. The CDR3 reads CASSRPAAMNTEAFF. The CDR3 DNA reads TGTGCCAGCAGTCGCCCCGCAGCTATGAACACTGAAGCTTTCTTT.

CDR3 region: CASSLVGEKLFF. The CDR3, as DNA: TGTGCCAGCAGTTTAGTGGGGGAAAAACTGTTTTTT. The genes are TRBV28 and TRBJ1-4; D is unresolved. The CDR3 consists of 12 residues. Germline values: CDR1 MDHEN, CDR2 SYDVKM. Trimming stripped 2 bases from V and 8 bases from J, with 6 bases between.

The genes are TRBV10-3 and TRBJ2-3, with 9 bases matching TRBD1. CDR1 is ENHRY, CDR2 SYGVKD, per germline. Unmatched junction bases numbered 15, after V lost 8 bases and J lost 6 bases. The CDR3 length is 16 residues. The CDR3 spells CAIDPGQGFSVDTQYF. In DNA, the CDR3 is TGTGCCATCGACCCCGGACAGGGGTTTAGCGTTGATACGCAGTATTTT.

CDR3 protein: CASRASHEQYF. The CDR3 DNA reads as TGTGCCAGCAGGGCTAGTCACGAGCAGTACTTC. The V gene is TRBV28, the J gene TRBJ2-7; D not resolved. Trimming removed 6 bases from V and 5 bases from J, with 8 bases in between. In germline, CDR1 is MDHEN, CDR2 SYDVKM. This CDR3 spans 11 amino acids.

The chain is built from TRBV5-8 and TRBJ2-1; D possibly corresponds to TRBD2 (5 bases). Trimming took off 4 bases at V and 0 bases at J, with 11 bases between the two ends. The length of the CDR3 is 15 residues. CDR1 SGHTS and CDR2 YDEGEE come from the germline V gene. CDR3 coding DNA: TGTGCCAGCAGCAAAAGCGGAAGCTCCTACAATGAGCAGTTCTTC. It translates to CASSKSGSSYNEQFF.

V gene TRBV28 combines with J gene TRBJ1-2, with a possible D match to TRBD1 (6 bases). The germline CDR1 and CDR2 sequences are MDHEN and SYDVKM. The ends were cut back, 8 bases at V and 4 bases at J, with 17 bases in the middle. The CDR3 has 14 amino acids. The CDR3 coding sequence is TGTGCCAGCGGTGGGACACCCACGGGCTATGGCTACACCTTC. It translates to CASGGTPTGYGYTF.

This clone was counted between two and nine times. J is TRBJ1-1 and V is TRBV7-3; D uncertain. CDR1 is SGHTA, CDR2 FQGTGA, per germline. The CDR3 covers 13 residues. Trimming cost V 6 bases and J 4 bases, with 12 bases left between them. The CDR3 sequence is CASSIGVTTEAFF. The CDR3 bases are TGTGCCAGCAGTATAGGTGTTACCACTGAAGCTTTCTTT.

The chain recombines TRBV5-6 with TRBJ1-5; TRBD1 agrees at 7 bases. J lost 1 base, V lost 1 base, and 2 bases had no gene match. The CDR3 spans 15 residues. Germline V gene lookup returns CDR1 SGHDT and CDR2 YYEEEE. Written as DNA, the CDR3 is TGTGCCAGCAGCTTGAGGGACAGAAGCAATCAGCCCCAGCATTTT. The encoded protein is CASSLRDRSNQPQHF.

J is TRBJ2-2 and V is TRBV15; D unresolved. The V gene's germline CDR1 is LNHNV and CDR2 YYDKDF (reference sequence). This CDR3 contains 13 residues. The germline V and J ends were trimmed by 0 bases and 6 bases, with 5 bases remaining between them. The DNA of the CDR3 is TGTGCCACCAGCAGAGATTTGGCCGGGGAGCTGTTTTTT. Translation: CATSRDLAGELFF.

This chain links TRBV6-6 with TRBJ2-7; D possibly uses TRBD1 or TRBD2 (5 bases each). The CDR3 runs to 11 residues. The germline CDR1 and CDR2 sequences are MNHNY and SVGAGI (reference sequence). In DNA, the CDR3 is TGTGTCACCGGGACGTCCGGCGAGCAGTACTTC. This translates into CVTGTSGEQYF.

This clone has only one observation. This rearrangement joins TRBV11-2 to TRBJ2-2; TRBD2 agrees at 12 bases. CDR1 is SGHAT and CDR2 is FQNNGV in the germline V gene. V lost 4 bases to trimming and J lost 6 bases; unmatched junction nucleotides: 9. The CDR3 loop spans 17 amino acids. CDR3 sequence: CASSSLGLAGLPGELFF. The DNA for the CDR3 is TGTGCCAGCAGCTCCCTGGGACTAGCGGGCCTCCCCGGGGAGCTGTTTTTT.

The chain recombines TRBV5-1 with TRBJ2-1; 9 nucleotides agree with TRBD2. Germline-derived CDR1 and CDR2 are SGHRS and YFSETQ. This CDR3 spans 14 amino acids. J gave up 7 bases and V 4 bases, and 6 bases lay outside the gene matches. The CDR3 reads CASSGGLAGNEQFF. In nucleotides, the CDR3 is TGCGCCAGCAGCGGCGGGCTAGCGGGGAATGAGCAGTTCTTC. The full variable domain, with the rest looked up from reference TRBV5-1 and TRBJ2-1, is KAGVTQTPRYLIKTRGQQVTLSCSPISGHRSVSWYQQTPGQGLQFLFEYFSETQRNKGNFPGRFSGRQFSNSRSEMNVSTLELGDSALYLCASSGGLAGNEQFFGPGTRLTVL.

The chain is built from TRBV18 and TRBJ2-3; D remains ambiguous. CDR1 KGHSH and CDR2 LQKENI come from the germline V gene. The CDR3 length is 12 residues. Between the trimmed V and J ends, which lost 3 bases and 5 bases, there was a span of 6 bases. The CDR3 region has the DNA TGTGCCAGCTCACCCGCTCAAGATACGCAGTATTTT. Translating it yields CASSPAQDTQYF.

About this clone: The junction and the germline gene differ at one end; a read error may be behind it. The rearrangement links TRBV30 to TRBJ1-2, with D uncertain. The CDR3 totals 8 residues. Per the germline V gene, CDR1 is GTSNPN and CDR2 is SVGIG (reference sequence). DNA of the CDR3: TGTGCCTGGAGTAACCGTGCCTTC. Protein product: CAWSNRAF.

The chain has TRBV5-1 and TRBJ2-5; D unclear. In germline, CDR1 is SGHRS, CDR2 YFSETQ. Trimming removed 4 bases from V and 0 bases from J, with 13 bases in between. This CDR3 has 15 amino acids. CDR3 DNA: TGCGCCAGCAGCCTTGGAACCCGTTACCAAGAGACCCAGTACTTC. Its protein product is CASSLGTRYQETQYF.

This rearrangement joins TRBV19 to TRBJ2-7; TRBD1 matches 8 bases. V shed 6 bases, J shed 3 bases, and the junction held 7 bases outside the gene matches. There are 14 residues in the CDR3. Per germline, CDR1 LNHDA and CDR2 SQIVND (reference sequence). The DNA of the CDR3 is TGTGCCAGTAGCCCGCGCAGGGGGCTCTACGAGCAGTACTTC. Amino acid sequence: CASSPRRGLYEQYF.

V gene TRBV6-5 combines with J gene TRBJ2-1; D ambiguous. Germline V lookup: CDR1 MNHEY, CDR2 SVGAGI. CDR3 length: 12 residues. V was trimmed by 6 bases and J by 8 bases, leaving 11 bases between them. In nucleotides, the CDR3 is TGTGCCAGCAGCCGAAACCTTGATGAGCAGTTCTTC. It yields the protein CASSRNLDEQFF.